This T cell receptor (beta chain) was sequenced for a study of vaccination effects on CD4 cells after COVID-19. Prior to sequencing, the ViraFEST assay stimulated PBMC with viral peptide pools, which expanded the antigen-specific CD4+ T cells. Following an approximately 11-day culture, CD4+ T cells were purified. Sometime from March through December 2020, the person acquired a SARS-CoV-2 infection that PCR confirmed. V lost 3 bases and J lost 3, with 11 bases in between. Germline CDR1 and CDR2: LNHDA and SQIVND (reference sequence). The CDR3 consists of 14 residues. Some clones are missing from TCRdb's copy, which holds only in-frame ones; the method was immunoSEQ multiplex PCR. There are about 70,000 clones in the sample; 73% occur only once, and over 4.5% lies in the top ten. Details on this clone: Its antigen is unknown.

The rearrangement links TRBV19 to TRBJ1-1; D gene uncertain. This sequence was found in a human donor who had a prior SARS-CoV-2 infection. The sequencing used CD4+ T cells from PBMCs cultured with HIV peptides, collected before COVID-19 vaccination. The subset is: HIV-1 Nef peptide pool negative control/reference culture. The CDR3 protein is CASSMAWGDTEAFF. CDR3 in DNA: TGTGCCAGTAGTATGGCGTGGGGAGACACTGAAGCTTTCTTT.